Listed below are T cell receptor beta chains from one sample, sequenced in a study of T cell changes during pregnancy in multiple sclerosis. Produced via immunoSEQ multiplex PCR; TCRdb's table is partial and in-frame only. The sample carries about 38,000 clones, around 90% recorded once. The sample in question was CD4+ T cells from peripheral blood mononuclear cells, obtained before pregnancy. The receptors here all came from a female donor with multiple sclerosis, enrolled in a pregnancy study. The CDR3 runs from the conserved cysteine through the conserved F or W. Fields, in order: D gene, J gene, V gene, clone size, CDR3 protein, CDR3 DNA. A D gene is named only where the DNA matches it firmly. Clone size, where shown, is once, few, many, or a class for clones that have expanded.

- TRBJ2-2 TRBV6-6 - CASSRPTGFKAGELFF TGTGCCAGCAGCCGACCCACAGGGTTTAAGGCCGGGGAGCTGTTTTTT
- TRBJ1-3 TRBV28 - CASSFVDRVSGNTIYF TGTGCCAGCAGTTTTGTGGACAGAGTCTCTGGAAACACCATATATTTT
- TRBJ2-1 TRBV30 - CAWRDSSYNEQFF TGTGCCTGGAGGGACAGCTCCTACAATGAGCAGTTCTTC
- TRBJ1-1 TRBV5-4 - CASSWGVMNTEAFF TGTGCCAGCAGCTGGGGAGTAATGAACACTGAAGCTTTCTTT
- TRBJ1-2 TRBV7-3 - CASSPAGGLMIGGYTF TGTGCCAGCAGCCCCGCGGGCGGACTCATGATCGGTGGCTACACCTTC
TRBD2 TRBJ2-5 TRBV7-2 - CASSSTQDGLAEKETQYF TGTGCCAGCAGCTCGACTCAAGACGGACTAGCGGAAAAAGAGACCCAGTACTTC
- TRBJ2-2 TRBV11-2 - CASSLPLNTGELFF TGTGCCAGCAGCTTACCTCTAAACACCGGGGAGCTGTTTTTT
- TRBJ2-3 TRBV11-2 - CASSLIGDTQYF TGTGCCAGCAGTCTCATCGGGGATACGCAGTATTTT
TRBD1 TRBJ2-5 TRBV4-1 - CASSHRPPGTDQETQYF TGCGCCAGCAGCCACCGCCCTCCCGGGACAGATCAAGAGACCCAGTACTTC
TRBD1 TRBJ1-1 TRBV29-1 - CSVRIAGTGGPNTEAFF TGCAGCGTCCGAATCGCCGGGACAGGGGGCCCGAACACTGAAGCTTTCTTT
TRBD1 TRBJ2-5 TRBV4-3 - CASSQDPAQGDGETQYF TGCGCCAGCAGCCAAGATCCGGCACAGGGGGACGGGGAGACCCAGTACTTC
- TRBJ2-1 TRBV7-9 - CASSLGVVEQFF TGTGCCAGCAGCTTAGGTGTCGTTGAGCAGTTCTTC
TRBD1 TRBJ2-1 TRBV19 once CASSILRDRGNEQFF TGTGCCAGTAGCATCTTACGGGACAGGGGGAATGAGCAGTTCTTC
- TRBJ1-3 TRBV28 - CASSPFSNTIYF TGTGCCAGCAGTCCCTTCTCTAACACCATATATTTT
TRBD1 TRBJ1-2 TRBV9 - CASSPTGGWDGYTF TGTGCCAGCAGCCCGACAGGGGGCTGGGATGGCTACACCTTC
- TRBJ1-2 TRBV5-1 - CASTSRGGANYGYTF TGCGCCAGCACCTCCCGCGGAGGAGCTAACTATGGCTACACCTTC
- TRBJ2-2 TRBV5-1 once CASSVSEQTNTGELFF TGCGCCAGCAGCGTTTCGGAACAGACGAACACCGGGGAGCTGTTTTTT
TRBD2 TRBJ2-1 TRBV2 - CASSGAGEDHNEQFF TGTGCCAGCAGTGGCGCGGGGGAGGACCACAATGAGCAGTTCTTC
- TRBJ2-7 TRBV7-6 few CASSLVSAGSSSYEQYF TGTGCCAGCAGCTTAGTGTCTGCGGGCAGTAGCTCCTACGAGCAGTACTTC
- TRBJ2-3 TRBV9 - CASGSYTDTQYF TGTGCCAGCGGGAGCTACACAGATACGCAGTATTTT
TRBD1 TRBJ1-1 TRBV5-1 once CASSLQTGVWTEAFF TGCGCCAGCAGCTTACAGACAGGGGTATGGACTGAAGCTTTCTTT
TRBD1 TRBJ2-7 TRBV6-5 - CASSSGTGSYEQYF TGTGCCAGCAGTTCCGGGACAGGTTCCTACGAGCAGTACTTC
TRBD2 TRBJ2-1 TRBV7-9 once CASSFTGTSSEQFF TGTGCCAGCAGTTTTACCGGGACTAGCAGTGAGCAGTTCTTC
- TRBJ2-7 TRBV7-8 - CASSLEGDLSYEQYF TGTGCCAGCAGCTTAGAGGGAGACCTTAGCTACGAGCAGTACTTC
TRBD1 TRBJ1-6 TRBV28 - CASRPGQYNSPLHF TGTGCCAGCAGACCGGGACAGTATAATTCACCCCTCCACTTT
- TRBJ1-1 TRBV6-6 - CASVGGARNEAFF TGTGCCAGCGTGGGGGGGGCGCGGAATGAAGCTTTCTTT
- TRBJ2-5 TRBV18 once CASSPRGNSGGEETQYF TGTGCCAGCTCACCACGGGGGAACTCGGGGGGCGAGGAGACCCAGTACTTC
- TRBJ2-7 TRBV7-2 - CASSLFQESYEQYF TGTGCCAGCAGCCTATTCCAAGAATCCTACGAGCAGTACTTC
- TRBJ1-3 TRBV7-2 - CASSLTASSGNTIYF TGTGCCAGCAGCTTAACAGCAAGCTCTGGAAACACCATATATTTT
- TRBJ1-1 TRBV6-1 few CASSLTANTEAFF TGTGCCAGCAGTCTGACAGCGAACACTGAAGCTTTCTTT
TRBD2 TRBJ2-2 TRBV6-5 - CASSYYGGATGELFF TGTGCCAGCAGTTACTACGGGGGGGCGACCGGGGAGCTGTTTTTT
- TRBJ1-2 TRBV6-1 - CASSPRQAIYGYTF TGTGCCAGCAGTCCACGACAGGCGATCTATGGCTACACCTTC
TRBD2 TRBJ2-1 TRBV7-2 - CASSLVALAGDRFF TGTGCCAGCAGCTTAGTTGCCCTAGCGGGGGATCGGTTCTTC
TRBD2 TRBJ2-1 TRBV4-3 - CASSQDWLAGGEQFF TGCGCCAGCAGCCAAGATTGGCTAGCGGGGGGTGAGCAGTTCTTC
TRBD2 TRBJ2-5 TRBV5-4 - CASSLGPSGGETQYF TGTGCCAGCAGCTTAGGGCCTAGCGGGGGGGAGACCCAGTACTTC
TRBD2 TRBJ2-1 TRBV28 - CASSLGSGGGFNEQFF TGTGCCAGCAGTTTAGGGAGCGGGGGGGGGTTCAATGAGCAGTTCTTC
TRBD1 TRBJ1-4 TRBV18 - CASSSGQGASTNEKLFF TGTGCCAGCTCATCGGGACAGGGAGCGTCAACTAATGAAAAACTGTTTTTT
TRBD1 TRBJ1-3 TRBV9 - CASSRDSTNSGNTIYF TGTGCCAGCAGTAGGGACAGTACCAACTCTGGAAACACCATATATTTT
- TRBJ2-7 TRBV30 - CAWSKGVIEPYEQYF TGTGCCTGGAGTAAAGGGGTCATTGAGCCCTACGAGCAGTACTTC
TRBD2 TRBJ2-5 TRBV11-2 - CASSSKLAGFQETQYF TGTGCCAGCAGCTCCAAACTAGCGGGGTTTCAAGAGACCCAGTACTTC
- TRBJ1-5 TRBV28 once CASSLFRSVVVVSNQPQHF TGTGCCAGCAGTTTATTTCGCAGTGTGGTGGTTGTTAGCAATCAGCCCCAGCATTTT
- TRBJ2-7 TRBV5-4 once CASSLFAGASEQYF TGTGCCAGCAGCTTGTTTGCAGGGGCAAGCGAGCAGTACTTC
- TRBJ1-3 TRBV14 - CASSSARLSGNTIYF TGTGCCAGCAGCTCGGCTCGACTCTCTGGAAACACCATATATTTT
TRBD1 TRBJ1-2 TRBV19 once CASNTGEGLYGYTF TGTGCCAGTAATACAGGGGAAGGTCTCTATGGCTACACCTTC
- TRBJ2-7 TRBV4-1 - CASSQGLYRAGEQYF TGCGCCAGCAGCCAAGGCCTCTACAGGGCCGGGGAGCAGTACTTC
- TRBJ1-1 TRBV4-3 - CASSQETGVAFF TGCGCCAGCAGCCAAGAAACCGGGGTGGCTTTCTTT
TRBD2 TRBJ2-3 TRBV5-1 - CASSRTSGGAQDTQYF TGCGCCAGCAGCCGTACTAGCGGGGGGGCCCAAGATACGCAGTATTTT
- TRBJ1-1 TRBV11-2 - CASSLGPHLSAFF TGTGCCAGCAGCCTGGGCCCTCATCTCTCAGCTTTCTTT
- TRBJ2-7 TRBV5-6 - CASSLTGLGGEQYF TGTGCCAGCAGCTTGACAGGGTTAGGCGGCGAGCAGTACTTC
- TRBJ2-6 TRBV5-1 - CASSLVGINSGANVLTF TGCGCCAGCAGCTTGGTCGGGATTAACTCTGGGGCCAACGTCCTGACTTTC
- TRBJ1-2 TRBV4-2 - CASSQRTDYGYTF TGTGCCAGCAGCCAAAGGACAGACTATGGCTACACCTTC
- TRBJ1-1 TRBV4-3 few CASSQDRNTEAFF TGCGCCAGCAGCCAAGACAGGAACACTGAAGCTTTCTTT
TRBD1 TRBJ1-1 TRBV5-1 - CASSFGNRDRGKAFF TGCGCCAGCAGCTTTGGCAACCGGGACAGGGGTAAAGCTTTCTTT
- TRBJ2-7 TRBV28 - CASSFSVAESYEQYF TGTGCCAGCAGTTTTAGTGTGGCGGAGTCCTACGAGCAGTACTTC
- TRBJ2-1 TRBV7-3 once CASSLSGYSYNEQFF TGTGCCAGCAGCTTAAGCGGGTACTCCTACAATGAGCAGTTCTTC
- TRBJ1-1 TRBV7-9 - CASSLGQASTEAFF TGTGCCAGCAGCTTAGGGCAGGCCAGCACTGAAGCTTTCTTT
TRBD2 TRBJ2-3 TRBV4-1 - CASSGSRRSGGATQYF TGCGCCAGCAGCGGAAGTCGAAGGAGCGGGGGTGCTACGCAGTATTTT
- TRBJ1-6 TRBV5-1 few CASSLGSTGIESPLHF TGCGCCAGCAGCTTAGGGTCTACAGGGATCGAATCACCCCTCCACTTT
TRBD1 TRBJ1-3 TRBV28 - CASSEGTDSGNTIYF TGTGCCAGCAGCGAGGGGACAGACTCTGGAAACACCATATATTTT